The present TCR beta chain was sequenced within a study of cytomegalovirus exposure and HLA in healthy donors. Data came from immunoSEQ multiplex PCR; TCRdb stores just in-frame clones and leaves some out. The data contain tens of thousands of clones, approximately 94% of them singletons. Germline V CDR1 and CDR2: LNHDA, SQIVND (reference sequence). This CDR3 contains 16 residues. Deletions cut 1 base from V and 5 bases from J, with 17 bases between. The material sequenced was PBMCs. The chain combines TRBV19 with TRBJ1-1; tentative D call: TRBD1 (5 bases). This receptor was obtained from a woman under 30 in good health and CMV-seropositive. The chain's CDR3 is CASSIGSGDGITEAFF. DNA of the CDR3: TGTGCCAGTAGTATAGGGTCGGGGGACGGAATAACTGAAGCTTTCTTT. The full variable domain, its missing parts supplied by reference TRBV19 and TRBJ1-1, is DGGITQSPKYLFRKEGQNVTLSCEQNLNHDAMYWYRQDPGQGLRLIYYSQIVNDFQKGDIAEGYSVSREKKESFPLTVTSAQKNPTAFYLCASSIGSGDGITEAFFGQGTRLTVV.